The 21 T cell receptor beta chains in this list originate from one sample, sequenced in a study of blood T cell repertoires in COVID-19. TCRdb's table, derived via immunoSEQ multiplex PCR, lists solely in-frame clones and lacks some. The sample holds 150,000 or so clones, around nine tenths seen once. Input material: peripheral blood. The receptors here all came from a woman between 70 and 85 years old with COVID-19, enrolled during active disease.

The CDR3 DNA is TGTGCCTGGAGTGCCGACAGGGGGGTAGCTTTCTTT. This encodes CAWSADRGVAFF. The rearrangement uses TRBV30 and TRBJ1-1; TRBD1 matches at 9 bases. V shed 1 base and J 10 bases; nucleotides not matched to a gene: 4. This CDR3 spans 12 amino acids. Germline CDR1 is GTSNPN and CDR2 is SVGIG (reference sequence).

The CDR3 here is CASSPAGSGGNQPQHF. The CDR3 coding sequence is TGTGCCAGCTCACCTGCTGGGTCCGGAGGCAATCAGCCCCAGCATTTT. The chain employs TRBV18 and TRBJ1-5, with unresolved D. The germline V and J ends were trimmed by 3 bases and 2 bases, with 14 bases remaining between them. This CDR3 contains 16 residues. The germline V gene encodes CDR1 KGHSH and CDR2 LQKENI.

This clone was found once. This chain links TRBV12-5 with TRBJ2-1; 8 nucleotides align to TRBD1. Trimming at V came to 2 bases and at J to 7 bases, leaving 4 bases not matched to a gene. Germline assignment: CDR1 LGHNT and CDR2 FRNRAP. The CDR3 has 14 amino acids. The CDR3 bases are TGTGCTAGTGGTTTGCGGGACAGGTATAATGAGCAGTTCTTC. Amino acids: CASGLRDRYNEQFF. The variable domain in full, with the rest retrieved from reference TRBV12-5 and TRBJ2-1, is DARVTQTPRHKVTEMGQEVTMRCQPILGHNTVFWYRQTMMQGLELLAYFRNRAPLDDSGMPKDRFSAEMPDATLATLKIQPSEPRDSAVYFCASGLRDRYNEQFFGPGTRLTVL.

V usage is TRBV6-5 and J usage is TRBJ2-2, with TRBD2 matching over 7 bases. Germline trimming cut 6 bases from V and 4 bases from J; bases unmatched to any gene: 8. CDR1 and CDR2 (germline): MNHEY, SVGAGI. There are 15 residues in the CDR3. The chain's CDR3 is CASSLTSEGTGELFF. The CDR3, as DNA: TGTGCCAGCAGCCTCACTAGCGAGGGCACCGGGGAGCTGTTTTTT.

The chain combines TRBV6-4 with TRBJ1-1; 10 nucleotides line up with TRBD1. This CDR3 is 13 amino acids long. CDR1 and CDR2 from the germline V gene are MRHNA and SNTAGT. Trimming cost V 3 bases and J 10 bases; bases outside gene matches: 5. CDR3 in amino acids: CASSEGRTGGAFF. The CDR3, as DNA: TGTGCCAGCAGTGAGGGTAGGACAGGGGGAGCTTTCTTT.

The V gene is TRBV12-5, the J gene TRBJ2-1, with 11 bases fitting TRBD2. V dropped 6 bases and J dropped 1; count of bases not matched to a gene: 8. CDR3 size: 17 residues. Germline V gene sequence: CDR1 LGHNT, CDR2 FRNRAP. CDR3 amino acids: CASGTYSGGGSYNEQFF. DNA for the CDR3: TGTGCTAGTGGAACCTATAGCGGGGGGGGTTCCTACAATGAGCAGTTCTTC.

The chain links TRBV15 to TRBJ1-6, with 7 nucleotides matching TRBD1. The CDR3 spans 16 residues. Germline lookup yields CDR1 LNHNV and CDR2 YYDKDF (reference sequence). The ends lost 4 bases at V and 5 bases at J; junction bases unmatched: 8. CDR3 DNA sequence: TGTGCCACCAGCACGGACAGGCAGTTTAATAATTCACCCCTCCACTTT. Translated, it gives CATSTDRQFNNSPLHF.

The genes are TRBV4-2 and TRBJ1-5; no firm D call. Germline loops: CDR1 LGHNA, CDR2 YNFKEQ. The CDR3 is 15 amino acids. Trimming shortened V by 0 bases and J by 4 bases, and 10 bases separated the two germline ends. CDR3 residues: CASSQDLGRNQPQHF. The CDR3 nucleotides read TGTGCCAGCAGCCAAGATCTGGGGAGAAATCAGCCCCAGCATTTT.

This chain connects TRBV2 to TRBJ2-7; TRBD1 matches 10 bases. The CDR3 runs 14 residues. The V segment lost 4 bases and the J segment 5 bases; nucleotides outside the gene matches: 5. The V gene's germline CDR1 is SNHLY and CDR2 FYNNEI. CDR3 nucleotide sequence: TGTGCCAGCAGTGGACAGGGGGCGGGGAACGAGCAGTACTTC. Amino acid sequence: CASSGQGAGNEQYF. The full variable domain, in which reference TRBV2 and TRBJ2-7 provide the parts outside the CDR3, is EPEVTQTPSHQVTQMGQEVILRCVPISNHLYFYWYRQILGQKVEFLVSFYNNEISEKSEIFDDQFSVERPDGSNFTLKIRSTKLEDSAMYFCASSGQGAGNEQYFGPGTRLTVT.

The chain employs TRBV15 and TRBJ2-6, with 7 bases that match TRBD1. This CDR3 contains 15 residues. With 2 bases clipped from V and 2 bases from J, the junction kept 0 bases outside the gene matches. CDR1 is LNHNV and CDR2 is YYDKDF in the germline V gene (reference sequence). In DNA form, the CDR3 reads TGTGCCACCAGCAGAACAGGGGCTGGGGCCAACGTCCTGACTTTC. This gives the protein CATSRTGAGANVLTF.

V and J are TRBV6-5 and TRBJ1-5; no firm D call. V was clipped by 6 bases and J by 0 bases, with 9 bases between them. The germline V gene has CDR1 MNHEY and CDR2 SVGAGI. The CDR3 contains 14 residues. The CDR3 bases are TGTGCCAGCAGGGGAGGGCTTAGCAATCAGCCCCAGCATTTT. It codes for CASRGGLSNQPQHF.

The chain uses TRBV30 and TRBJ1-3; D is ambiguous. Germline V gene data show CDR1 as GTSNPN and CDR2 as SVGIG (reference sequence). This CDR3 region has 14 residues. V lost 3 bases and J lost 3, with 12 bases in between. CDR3 sequence (DNA): TGTGCCTGGAGGGATTCTCGCGGTGGAAACACCATATATTTT. This translates into CAWRDSRGGNTIYF.

The V gene is TRBV6-6, the J gene TRBJ2-7; TRBD1 matches at 9 bases. This CDR3 spans 15 amino acids. CDR1 is MNHNY, CDR2 SVGAGI, per germline (reference sequence). J lost 5 bases, V lost 4 bases, and 9 bases had no gene match. The CDR3 reads CASSSPDRGPNEQYF. The CDR3 DNA is TGTGCCAGCAGTTCGCCGGACAGGGGTCCCAACGAGCAGTACTTC.

V usage is TRBV14 and J usage is TRBJ2-7; TRBD2 matches at 14 bases. The germline gives CDR1 SGHDN, CDR2 FVKESK. The CDR3 consists of 15 residues. With V trimmed by 4 bases and J by 3 bases, 2 bases remained unmatched. The CDR3 sequence: CASSRGTSGGYEQYF. CDR3 in DNA: TGTGCCAGCAGCCGAGGGACTAGCGGGGGCTACGAGCAGTACTTC. Looking up the rest from reference TRBV14 and TRBJ2-7 gives the full variable domain: EAGVTQFPSHSVIEKGQTVTLRCDPISGHDNLYWYRRVMGKEIKFLLHFVKESKQDESGMPNNRFLAERTGGTYSTLKVQPAELEDSGVYFCASSRGTSGGYEQYFGPGTRLTVT.

This chain links TRBV20-1 with TRBJ2-1; D is unclear. Germline V gene lookup returns CDR1 DFQATT and CDR2 SNEGSKA (reference sequence). Deletions cut 3 bases from V and 3 bases from J, with 15 bases between. The CDR3 loop spans 15 amino acids. The CDR3 sequence: CSASPVRGNYNEQFF. The CDR3 coding sequence is TGCAGTGCTAGTCCCGTCCGCGGCAACTACAATGAGCAGTTCTTC.

J is TRBJ2-5 and V is TRBV29-1, with 7 bases lining up with TRBD1. Germline values: CDR1 SQVTM, CDR2 ANQGSEA. The CDR3 is made up of 14 amino acids. After removal of 7 bases from V and 5 bases from J, the junction contained 13 bases not matched to a gene. DNA for the CDR3: TGCAGCGCAGGGACAGTCGGAAAGGTGGAGACCCAGTACTTC. This sequence encodes CSAGTVGKVETQYF.

The chain couples TRBV11-3 to TRBJ2-3; 7 bases align to TRBD1. Germline assignment: CDR1 SGHNT and CDR2 YENEEA. Losses at the gene ends were 5 bases for V and 3 bases for J; bases not matched to a gene: 5. This CDR3 is 14 amino acids long. CDR3 nucleotides: TGTGCCAGCAGCCGGGACAGATGGACAGATACGCAGTATTTT. Its protein product is CASSRDRWTDTQYF.

The chain is built from TRBV7-9 and TRBJ1-4; 9 bases fit TRBD1. J gave up 11 bases and V 0 bases, and 7 bases lay outside the gene matches. Germline V gene lookup returns CDR1 SEHNR and CDR2 FQNEAQ (reference sequence). CDR3 length: 15 residues. This CDR3 reads CASSLAGQGQGKLFF. CDR3 in DNA: TGTGCCAGCAGCTTAGCCGGACAGGGGCAAGGGAAACTGTTTTTT.

This clone was picked up one time. V usage is TRBV24-1 and J usage is TRBJ2-7; 11 bases are shared with TRBD2. CDR3 length: 15 residues. J lost 4 bases, V lost 4 bases, and 5 bases had no gene match. Germline-derived CDR1 and CDR2 are KGHDR and SFDVKD. The chain's CDR3 is CATSDVAGGRYEQYF. In nucleotides, the CDR3 is TGTGCCACCAGTGACGTAGCGGGGGGGAGGTACGAGCAGTACTTC.

There are a few counts of this clone. The chain combines TRBV2 with TRBJ1-5; unclear D gene. This CDR3 has 13 amino acids. Germline CDR1 reads SNHLY; CDR2 reads FYNNEI. With 8 bases removed from V and 0 bases from J, the gap between germline ends came to 8 bases. CDR3 bases: TGTGCCAGCGGGCCGGATAGCAATCAGCCCCAGCATTTT. Encoded protein: CASGPDSNQPQHF.

This clone was seen once. The chain is built from TRBV30 and TRBJ1-1; 8 nucleotides agree with TRBD1. The CDR3 extends over 15 amino acids. In germline, CDR1 is GTSNPN, CDR2 SVGIG (reference sequence). With 1 base clipped from V and 3 bases from J, the junction kept 7 bases outside the gene matches. As DNA, the CDR3 is TGTGCCTGGAGTGGGGACAGGCCAAGGGACACTGAAGCTTTCTTT. Translating gives CAWSGDRPRDTEAFF.